This TCR beta chain was profiled in a study of blood T cell repertoires in COVID-19. Overall study context: T cells, B-cell-depleted T cells, or PBMCs provided the cDNA or gDNA that served as material.

Germline CDR1 and CDR2: SGHVS and FQNEAQ. The V and J ends lost 5 bases and 7 bases respectively, with 9 bases between them. CDR3 length equals 12 residues. Data came from immunoSEQ multiplex PCR; TCRdb stores just in-frame clones and leaves some out. The table shows 300,000 to 350,000 clones, with roughly 90% occurring only once. The chain carries TRBV7-8 and TRBJ2-1, with D possibly matching TRBD1 (5 bases). The specimen sequenced was peripheral blood. The source is a woman between 65 and 79 years old with COVID-19, enrolled during active disease. This CDR3 reads CASSTAGNEQFF. The CDR3, as DNA: TGTGCCAGCAGCACCGCAGGGAATGAGCAGTTCTTC.